This TCR beta chain was identified in a study of T cell responses to AZD1222 COVID-19 vaccine. Worth noting for this clone: What it recognizes is unknown.

Trimming stripped 2 bases from V and 8 bases from J, with 14 bases between. The CDR3 totals 14 residues. CDR1 is SGDLS, CDR2 YYNGEE, per germline. Study-level results: Close to half of all spike-specific TCRs reportedly target regions of the variants that are unmutated. A mostly white British donor set with more females was recruited, and clonal diversity was possibly underestimated.

The data were produced by immunoSEQ multiplex PCR, yet TCRdb's version contains in-frame clones alone and is incomplete. The sample shows about 99,000 clones, around nine tenths of them seen only once. The chain is built from TRBV9 and TRBJ2-1; D gene ambiguous. This specimen was peripheral blood, taken on day 0 of AZD1222 vaccination. This clonotype was obtained from an adult in good health. The CDR3 DNA is TGTGCCAGCAGCGTGAGCACCCTCCTGGATGAGCAGTTCTTC. Its protein product is CASSVSTLLDEQFF.